This T cell receptor (beta chain) came from a study of beta chain features in type 1 diabetes. Study-level results: Among all four CD4+ subsets, Type 1 diabetes patients had TCRB CDR3s that were moderately but significantly shorter.

This clone was seen just once. Its specificity is unknown. Investigators reverse transcribed all isolated RNA, so they sequenced expressed TCRB transcripts. Measured with immunoSEQ multiplex PCR; TCRdb has only the in-frame clones, and not every one. Among around 160,000 clones listed, roughly 65% were seen once. CD4+ naive, central memory, regulatory and stem cell-like memory subsets were isolated by sorting on CD45RO/CCR7/CD25/CD127/CD95/CD27. J gave up 4 bases and V 5 bases, and 8 bases lay outside the gene matches. The CDR3 contains 15 residues. The V gene's germline CDR1 is SNHLY and CDR2 FYNNEI. V usage is TRBV2 and J usage is TRBJ2-5, with 9 bases fitting TRBD1. Sample: naive CD4+ T cells from blood. The TCR comes from a man under 40 with type 1 diabetes. The CDR3 sequence: CASSPGQGGRETQYF. CDR3 bases: TGTGCCAGCAGTCCGGGACAGGGAGGCCGAGAGACCCAGTACTTC. The complete variable domain, with remaining parts taken from reference TRBV2 and TRBJ2-5, reads EPEVTQTPSHQVTQMGQEVILRCVPISNHLYFYWYRQILGQKVEFLVSFYNNEISEKSEIFDDQFSVERPDGSNFTLKIRSTKLEDSAMYFCASSPGQGGRETQYFGPGTRLLVL.